Following are 19 T cell receptor beta chains from one sample sequenced in a study of blood T cell repertoires in COVID-19. Here immunoSEQ multiplex PCR was the method, and the copy in TCRdb shows in-frame clones only, minus some. The sample lists roughly 29,000 clones, 75% to 85% seen once, with roughly 23% in the top ten. Sequencing input: peripheral blood. The receptors were gathered from a man between 65 and 85 years old with active COVID-19.

The CDR3 loop is CASGPGQHTGELFF. CDR3 DNA: TGTGCCAGCGGTCCGGGACAACACACCGGGGAGCTGTTTTTT. The rearrangement uses TRBV2 and TRBJ2-2, with a tentative D call TRBD1 (6 bases). V was shortened by 8 bases and J by 3 bases, with 13 bases between the two germline ends. Germline V gene lookup returns CDR1 SNHLY and CDR2 FYNNEI. The CDR3 covers 14 residues. The entire variable domain, with the rest obtained from reference TRBV2 and TRBJ2-2, is as follows: EPEVTQTPSHQVTQMGQEVILRCVPISNHLYFYWYRQILGQKVEFLVSFYNNEISEKSEIFDDQFSVERPDGSNFTLKIRSTKLEDSAMYFCASGPGQHTGELFFGEGSRLTVL.

The chain couples TRBV29-1 to TRBJ2-7, with TRBD1 matching 8 bases. Per germline, CDR1 SQVTM and CDR2 ANQGSEA. The CDR3 spans 14 residues. The trim removed 4 bases at V and 3 bases at J, leaving 8 bases unmatched. The CDR3 here is CSVAWGQDYYEQYF. The CDR3 DNA is TGCAGCGTTGCATGGGGACAGGATTACTACGAGCAGTACTTC.

This chain uses TRBV15 with TRBJ1-6, with D possibly being TRBD1 (6 bases). The CDR3 consists of 16 residues. Germline loops: CDR1 LNHNV, CDR2 YYDKDF (reference sequence). V was trimmed by 6 bases and J by 7 bases, leaving 19 bases between them. The CDR3 region is CATRPLGRGHNSPLHF. The DNA for the CDR3 is TGTGCCACCAGACCCCTGGGCAGGGGTCACAATTCACCCCTCCACTTT.

The chain has TRBV6-4 and TRBJ2-7, with 10 bases aligning to TRBD1. CDR1 is MRHNA, CDR2 SNTAGT, per germline. The J segment lost 3 bases and the V segment lost 6 bases, leaving 2 bases of the junction unmatched. The CDR3 is 13 residues long. CDR3 sequence: CASSRDRGYEQYF. Here the CDR3 DNA reads TGTGCCAGCAGCCGGGACAGGGGCTACGAGCAGTACTTC.

V usage is TRBV5-1 and J usage is TRBJ2-1; 15 nucleotides align to TRBD2. The CDR3 spans 17 residues. Germline lookup yields CDR1 SGHRS and CDR2 YFSETQ. The V and J ends lost 4 bases and 9 bases, in that order; junction bases with no gene match: 11. CDR3 amino acids: CASSPPGLAGGHSEQFF. The DNA of the CDR3 is TGCGCCAGCAGCCCCCCGGGACTAGCGGGGGGACACAGTGAGCAGTTCTTC.

A single count supports this clone. This chain uses TRBV2 with TRBJ1-2; 7 nucleotides match TRBD1. With V trimmed by 8 bases and J by 6 bases, 15 bases remained unmatched. Germline V gives CDR1 SNHLY, CDR2 FYNNEI. This CDR3 has 15 amino acids. CDR3 DNA sequence: TGTGCCAGCGACGCTTTACAGGGGCCAGGAGATGGCTACACCTTC. It is translated as CASDALQGPGDGYTF. Supplemented by reference TRBV2 and TRBJ1-2, the full variable domain reads EPEVTQTPSHQVTQMGQEVILRCVPISNHLYFYWYRQILGQKVEFLVSFYNNEISEKSEIFDDQFSVERPDGSNFTLKIRSTKLEDSAMYFCASDALQGPGDGYTFGSGTRLTVV.

This clone was found once. This CDR3 is CASSYQYEQYF. Here the CDR3 DNA reads TGTGCCAGCAGTTACCAGTACGAGCAGTACTTC. The chain has TRBV6-2 or TRBV6-3 and TRBJ2-7, with D unclear. V lost 2 bases to trimming and J lost 4 bases, with 3 bases between them. Per the germline V gene, CDR1 is MNHEY and CDR2 is SVGEGT. The CDR3 sequence is 11 residues long.

V gene TRBV5-1 combines with J gene TRBJ2-1; 14 bases match TRBD2. CDR1 SGHRS and CDR2 YFSETQ come from the germline V gene. V was clipped by 4 bases and J by 7 bases; unmatched bases: 7. This CDR3 spans 16 amino acids. The CDR3 protein is CASSGGGLAGENEQFF. The CDR3 coding sequence is TGCGCCAGCAGCGGGGGGGGACTAGCGGGAGAAAATGAGCAGTTCTTC.

The gene calls are TRBV4-1 and TRBJ2-3; TRBD2 matches at 9 bases. The CDR3 spans 18 residues. V lost 0 bases, J lost 4 bases, and 11 bases stayed unmatched. Germline lookup yields CDR1 MGHRA and CDR2 YSYEKL. The CDR3 bases are TGCGCCAGCAGCCAAGATCTCAGCGCGGGAGGGGTCGCAGATACGCAGTATTTT. It translates to CASSQDLSAGGVADTQYF.

The chain's CDR3 is CASSIDQSGEKLFF. Here the CDR3 DNA reads TGTGCCAGTAGTATTGACCAGAGCGGGGAAAAACTGTTTTTT. The V gene is TRBV19, the J gene TRBJ1-4, with unresolved D. V lost 3 bases, J lost 8 bases, and 13 bases lay in between. Germline lookup yields CDR1 LNHDA and CDR2 SQIVND (reference sequence). CDR3 size: 14 residues.

Judged by abundance, this clone is medium-sized. The chain employs TRBV3-1 (or the pseudogene TRBV3-2) and TRBJ2-1; 12 bases align to TRBD2. Germline V CDR1 and CDR2: LGHDT, YNNKEL (reference sequence). Trimming cost V 5 bases and J 3 bases; bases outside gene matches: 8. CDR3 length: 17 residues. The CDR3 loop is CASSAGLAGTVYNEQFF. DNA of the CDR3: TGTGCCAGCAGCGCAGGACTAGCGGGAACAGTCTACAATGAGCAGTTCTTC.

The chain couples TRBV6-6 to TRBJ1-3; D unclear. Trimming stripped 1 base from V and 4 bases from J, with 5 bases between. CDR3 length equals 13 residues. Germline-derived CDR1 and CDR2 are MNHNY and SVGAGI (reference sequence). CDR3 in amino acids: CASSYWEGNTIYF. The CDR3 coding sequence is TGTGCCAGCAGTTACTGGGAGGGAAACACCATATATTTT.

V and J are TRBV10-2 and TRBJ1-1; 7 bases are a match to TRBD1. Germline CDR1 and CDR2: WSHSY and SAAADI. The junction had 4 bases not matched to a gene; V was cut back by 6 bases and J by 3 bases. The CDR3 sequence is 13 residues long. CDR3 bases: TGCGCCAGCAGAGATGACAGGGACACTGAAGCTTTCTTT. This translates into CASRDDRDTEAFF.

The rearrangement joins TRBV28 to TRBJ1-2, with 9 bases that match TRBD1. Germline CDR1 reads MDHEN; CDR2 reads SYDVKM. Trimming took 4 bases from V and 3 from J; bases not matched to a gene: 6. The length of the CDR3 is 15 residues. CDR3: CASSSDRGGYYGYTF. The CDR3, as DNA: TGTGCCAGCAGTTCAGACAGGGGGGGATACTATGGCTACACCTTC.

This clone was seen only a few times. This chain uses TRBV5-1 with TRBJ2-7; 7 bases line up with TRBD1. The germline CDR1 and CDR2 sequences are SGHRS and YFSETQ. The CDR3 has 14 amino acids. V shed 4 bases and J 3 bases; nucleotides not matched to a gene: 7. The CDR3 region has the DNA TGCGCCAGCAGCGCGGTACAGGGGATCTACGAGCAGTACTTC. It is translated as CASSAVQGIYEQYF.

This clone occurred many times. V is TRBV14 and J is TRBJ2-7; 7 bases map to TRBD1. V was clipped by 0 bases and J by 3 bases; unmatched bases: 5. Germline CDR1 reads SGHDN; CDR2 reads FVKESK. The CDR3 is made up of 15 amino acids. The CDR3 is CASSQDLDRVYEQYF. CDR3 DNA sequence: TGTGCCAGCAGCCAAGACCTAGACAGGGTCTACGAGCAGTACTTC.

This clone was found a few times. V usage is TRBV6-2 or TRBV6-3 and J usage is TRBJ1-2; TRBD1 is a possible D gene (6 bases). V shed 2 bases and J shed 5 bases, with 12 bases lying between them. This CDR3 is 14 amino acids long. Germline-derived CDR1 and CDR2 are MNHEY and SVGEGT. The CDR3 here is CASSYGGRGYGYTF. DNA of the CDR3: TGTGCCAGCAGTTACGGGGGCAGGGGATATGGCTACACCTTC.

The chain couples TRBV5-1 to TRBJ1-1; the match to TRBD1 covers 12 bases. J was trimmed by 5 bases and V by 4 bases; bases with no gene match: 12. Germline-derived CDR1 and CDR2 are SGHRS and YFSETQ. The CDR3 is made up of 17 amino acids. CDR3 nucleotides: TGCGCCAGCAGCCGAGAGCCGGGACAGGGGGCTATAACTGAAGCTTTCTTT. Encoded protein: CASSREPGQGAITEAFF.

This chain uses TRBV18 with TRBJ2-3; tentatively, D is TRBD1 (6 bases). CDR1 is KGHSH and CDR2 is LQKENI in the germline V gene. The CDR3 length is 16 residues. Deletions cut 3 bases from V and 0 bases from J, with 13 bases between. The CDR3 DNA reads as TGTGCCAGCTCACCTCTACAGGGCCCCAGCACAGATACGCAGTATTTT. Translated, it gives CASSPLQGPSTDTQYF.